This T cell receptor beta chain was sequenced during a study of blood T cells in healthy people across ages. V lost 5 bases and J lost 7, with 17 bases in between. CDR3 length: 14 residues. CDR1 and CDR2 (germline): SNHLY, FYNNEI. Concerning this clonotype itself: Its antigen is currently unknown.

It was with a sample-barcoded 5' primer and a J-beta primer mix that a second PCR of roughly 7 to 12 cycles was run. TCRdb reanalysed the 5' RACE reads using MiXCR and keeps one entry per CDR3 protein. The sample records more than 550,000 distinct CDR3 sequences, over 20% being singletons. Findings and limits, study-wide: With naive T cell percentage, TCR beta diversity showed a strong correlation.

The sequencing input was blood. The V gene is TRBV2, the J gene TRBJ1-1; D remains unclear. The TCR originated in a man between 65 and 85 years old in good health. CDR3 in amino acids: CASSPATGVNEAFF. The CDR3 DNA follows: TGTGCCAGCAGTCCCGCCACCGGGGTTAATGAAGCTTTCTTT.